The subject of this entry is one T cell receptor (beta chain). Its target is unknown. The data derive from a study of radiotherapy plus CTLA-4 blockade in lung cancer. The study, taken as a whole, reports: Response was reportedly best predicted by early blood T cell clone dynamics, with interferon-beta. In blood, tumor-derived TCR clones expanded after radiotherapy plus ipilimumab.

Assay: immunoSEQ multiplex PCR; the TCRdb copy retains only in-frame clones and omits some. This sample has approximately 28,000 clones, with approximately 80% found just once. Focal radiation plus CTLA-4 blockade with ipilimumab was administered to patients who had chemo-refractory metastatic non-small-cell lung cancer. Trimming shortened V by 4 bases and J by 0 bases, and 8 bases separated the two germline ends. This CDR3 comprises 13 residues. Germline V gene data show CDR1 as SQVTM and CDR2 as ANQGSEA. The TCR originated in a human donor with non-small cell lung cancer that progressed on radiotherapy plus ipilimumab. The chain employs TRBV29-1 and TRBJ2-3; D uncertain. Sequenced here: peripheral blood, sampled from a patient treated with radiotherapy plus ipilimumab. CDR3 amino acids: CSVGYTSTDTQYF. CDR3 DNA sequence: TGCAGCGTTGGCTACACTAGCACAGATACGCAGTATTTT.